The T cell receptor beta chain described here comes from a study of identical twins. The V gene lost 3 bases and the J gene lost 2 bases, with 11 bases spanning the gap. The CDR3 is 15 amino acids. CDR1 SGHVS and CDR2 FQNEAQ come from the germline V gene. In its sample, this clonotype was seen many times. Template switching added a universal primer site; cDNA carried unique molecular identifiers. TCRdb re-analysed the 5' RACE reads in MiXCR, keeping a single row per CDR3 protein. The sample records some 630,000 distinct CDR3 sequences, 7.1% being singletons. The data also belong to a second study, concerning yellow fever vaccine responses in identical twins.

What was sequenced was PBMCs. The origin of this receptor is a woman younger than 35 in good health. The V gene is TRBV7-8, the J gene TRBJ2-1; possibly TRBD2 for D (6 bases). Here the CDR3 reads CASSFGTGAYNEQFF. The CDR3 nucleotides read TGTGCCAGCAGCTTTGGGACTGGTGCCTACAATGAGCAGTTCTTC.